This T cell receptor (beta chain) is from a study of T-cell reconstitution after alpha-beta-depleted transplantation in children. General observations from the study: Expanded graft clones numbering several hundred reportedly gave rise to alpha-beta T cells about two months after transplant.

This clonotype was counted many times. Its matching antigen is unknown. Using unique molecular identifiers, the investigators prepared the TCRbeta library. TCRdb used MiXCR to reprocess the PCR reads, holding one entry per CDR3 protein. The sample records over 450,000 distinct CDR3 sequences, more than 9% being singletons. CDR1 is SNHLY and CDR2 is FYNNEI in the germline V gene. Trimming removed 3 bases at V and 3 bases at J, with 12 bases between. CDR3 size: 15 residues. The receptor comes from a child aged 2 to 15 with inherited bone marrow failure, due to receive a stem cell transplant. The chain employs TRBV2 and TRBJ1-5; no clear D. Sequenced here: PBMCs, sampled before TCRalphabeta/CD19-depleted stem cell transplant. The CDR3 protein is CASSEQVWDNQPQHF. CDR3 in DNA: TGTGCCAGCAGTGAGCAGGTGTGGGACAATCAGCCCCAGCATTTT.